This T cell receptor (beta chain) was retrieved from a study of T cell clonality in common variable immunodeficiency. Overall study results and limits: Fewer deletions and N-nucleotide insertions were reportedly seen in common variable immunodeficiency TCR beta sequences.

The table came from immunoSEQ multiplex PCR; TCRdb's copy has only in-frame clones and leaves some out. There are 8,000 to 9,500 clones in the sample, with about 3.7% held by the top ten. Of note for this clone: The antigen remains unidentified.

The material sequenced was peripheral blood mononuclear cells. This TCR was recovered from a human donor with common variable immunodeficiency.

CDR3 DNA (partial): TGTGCCAGCAGCACCCCCACAGGGCCGGGGGAGACC. This codes for CASSTPTGPGET. The full CDR3 sequence reads CASSTPTGPGETQYF. V gene TRBV6-2 or TRBV6-3 combines with J gene TRBJ2-5, with D maybe TRBD1 (6 bases). The read ends 3 residues early relative to the CDR3; the germline J gene fills the gap. V lost 6 bases and J 5 bases, leaving 19 bases between the germline ends. The CDR3 length is 15 residues. The germline V gene has CDR1 MNHEY and CDR2 SVGEGT.